This record looks at one T cell receptor beta chain sequence and its context. This clone has a single count. Its binding antigen is unknown. No base quality values were provided; no much bigger clone lies one nucleotide off. CDR1 is given as SGHVS and CDR2 as FNYEAQ, both from the germline V gene. Trimmed from V: 5 bases; trimmed from J: 3 bases; junction bases lacking a gene match: 7. The CDR3 starts with the cysteine, ends with the phenylalanine, and has 16 residues. The CDR3 DNA has 48 bases and is translated from base 1. The data derive from a study of cytomegalovirus exposure and HLA in healthy donors (dated by TCRdb to 2016 to 2017). Some background on the complete study: An earlier analysis of several hundred of the donors reported approximately 300 Gb of sequence data and 100 million to 120 million unique TCR beta sequences obtained from 150 million to 200 million T cells. An early release covering 500 to 750 HLA-typed donors comprised about 300 gigabases of sequencing data and roughly 85 million unique TCR sequences. Of the roughly 400 genotyped donors, 70% to 90% were placed in the genetic ancestry cluster associated with self-reported Caucasian donors. The aim of the study was to test whether cataloging public T cell receptors could identify signatures of past pathogen exposure. Using immunosequencing, the study profiled T cell repertoires from about 650 subjects and related those repertoires to cytomegalovirus serostatus. Besides the first cohort of 666 subjects, a separate validation cohort made up of over 100 different subjects was used. The study combined high-throughput TCR immunosequencing, statistical association of individual TCRs with disease status, and machine learning to predict cytomegalovirus infection status. In a later analysis, previously published TCR beta repertoires from about 670 donors were re-analyzed and high-resolution HLA genotyping was added so that TCR occurrence patterns could be studied. Rather than using new phenotypic data, the later analysis identified candidate immune exposures from TCR beta sequences and from how often those sequences occurred across donors. In an earlier analysis of 587 of the donors, high-throughput TCR beta sequencing was used to judge whether each TCR beta V gene segment behaved as functional or pseudogenic. Donor age, sex, ethnicity and CMV serostatus were compiled alongside the repertoire data. A later genetic analysis took genome-wide SNP genotypes for about 65% of the 666 donors and used that subset as a discovery cohort. All discovery cohort repertoires had been generated using a single sequencing platform. Class I and class II HLA loci were covered by the typing at four-digit resolution. The number of typed donors differed by locus: 629-630 for A, B, C, DRB1 and DQB1; roughly 510 for DQA1; 606 for DPA1; and 450 to 480 for DPB1. About five DR-DQ haplotypes were handled as single units for association and clustering because linkage in the cohort was strong. Across approximately 420 genotyped donors of the cohort, an average of approximately 240,000 unique TCR beta nucleotide sequences per donor were sequenced, and approximately 17% of those sequences were non-productive.

Library method: the immunoSEQ multiplex PCR assay. A mixture of 60 forward primers for TCR Vbeta segments and 13 reverse primers for TCR Jbeta segments was used in the multiplex PCR. A multiplex PCR assay on genomic DNA amplified the CDR3 region of rearranged TCR beta genes. Amplified TCR beta libraries were sequenced as 87-base-pair reads on the Illumina HiSeq System. On the authors' methods: A later analysis tallied 70 million to 100 million unique TCR beta chains across the 600 to 700 repertoires, and roughly 11 million of those chains were shared by two or more donors. Raw reads were error-corrected and collapsed into unique sequences with a nearest-neighbor algorithm that merged closely related sequences to remove PCR and sequencing errors. CDR3 sequences were aligned to IMGT reference sequences to assign V, D and J gene segments. For a sequence to be retained, at least a six-nucleotide match to both a V gene segment and a J gene segment was required. Rearrangements were classified as productive when the CDR3 lacked stop codons and remained in frame with V and J, and all other rearrangements were classified as non-productive. CDR3 was defined according to IMGT convention as the region running from the second conserved V-encoded cysteine to the conserved J-encoded phenylalanine. Sequences without an unambiguous match to a single V gene segment were excluded from the earlier analysis of a few hundred of the donors. An earlier analysis of fewer than 650 of the donors classified V segments as functional when productive rearrangements were above 56.7% and as segregating when the standard deviation between donors was above 5%. A statistical classification framework was developed to diagnose cytomegalovirus status using the catalog of TCR beta chain sequences. In a later analysis, TCR nucleotide sequences were compared against IMGT/GENE-DB human TR gene sequences so that V and J genes could be assigned. Using the TCRdist pipeline, a later analysis assigned CDR3 sequences along with most-parsimonious VDJ recombination scenarios. In a later analysis, each TCR beta chain was defined by its CDR3 amino acid sequence together with its V-gene family, and reads without a unique V-gene family were excluded. As a way to deal with suspected cross-contamination and a sequencing artifact, a later analysis dropped over 550 nucleotide sequences that were highly shared and had low generation probability. A later analysis calculated a clonal expansion index for each public chain from normalized within-repertoire ranks of inferred template counts. In a later analysis, generation probabilities were computed with a VDJ recombination model fitted to out-of-frame rearrangements, and the resulting probabilities were checked against IGoR. Hypergeometric tests were used in a later analysis to score TCR-TCR, TCR-HLA and TCR-CMV co-occurrence, with a repertoire-size bias correction applied to the TCR pairs. A later analysis estimated false discovery rates by permuting HLA or CMV assignments 20 times. In a later analysis, co-occurring TCRs were grouped using DBSCAN, with TCRdist sequence similarity added in when clustering inside HLA-allele-positive subsets. Repertoires with fewer than 30,000 or more than 120,000 public chains, plus five repertoires with anomalous nucleotide sharing, were excluded from co-occurrence clustering. Here the immuneACCESS table is served through TCRdb, limited to in-frame sequences with V and J called. Missing clones are a known gap in these copies; in checked studies unresolved V genes cover under half, and the rest lacks a known reason. Clone size and the V and J calls come from that table; the DNA yielded D and trimming. This sample comprises about 140,000 clones, 60% to 85% of them detected only once. Less than 2% of the sample lies in the top ten.

The cohort was made up of 500 to 800 healthy bone marrow donors. At the time of sampling, every cohort member was nominally healthy, though immune exposures that went unrecorded were likely present. The donor tested CMV seronegative, placing the donor among the roughly 340 seronegative members of the cohort. A peripheral blood sample was collected from each donor, and TCR beta sequencing was performed on peripheral blood mononuclear cells. The Qiagen DNeasy Blood Extraction Kit was used to extract genomic DNA from the blood cell samples. What the authors observed across the whole study: Linkage disequilibrium might explain the correlated functional status among segregating V segments, but an unknown experimental factor could not be excluded. In both the original and validation cohorts, the classifier was reported to diagnose cytomegalovirus status with high specificity and sensitivity. A later analysis found that TCR association rates varied across HLA loci, with DRB1 alleles showing the most associated TCRs and HLA-C alleles the fewest. Some IMGT-functional V segments, including TRBV6-2 and TRBV6-3, could not be told apart with the 87-base-pair reads, so those segments were excluded. It was suggested by the authors that the approach could potentially be generalized to other disease states and immunological phenotypes. A few of the identified cytomegalovirus-associated TCR beta chains were confirmed in vitro to be specific for cytomegalovirus antigens. When HLA alleles, especially DR and DQ, strongly co-occurred, TCR associations were difficult to assign to individual alleles. Roughly uniform sequencing depth across donors was assumed in presence/absence analyses, although this assumption may not hold. A later analysis associated 17,000 or so TCR beta sequences with specific HLA alleles at a false discovery rate of 0.05. The only immune exposure information available for the cohort was CMV serostatus. Across donors, most TCR sequences were observed very rarely, whereas some public TCRs were present in many individuals. Only TCR beta chains were sequenced in this cohort, and the absence of alpha or paired-chain data limited detectable features. A further reported finding was that TCR beta sequences accurately predicted the HLA-A and HLA-B alleles for most subjects in the first cohort. In a later analysis, HLA-associated TCR beta chains showed more clonal expansion and lower generation probabilities than non-associated chains that were equally common. Because HLA typing was missing for some donors at each locus, association tests included only the typed subset. According to a later analysis, parvovirus B19, influenza, CMV and Epstein-Barr virus appeared linked to several top co-occurrence clusters. In a later genetic analysis, a missense DCLRE1C variant was associated with V-gene and J-gene trimming of TCR beta chains, and the association was replicated in an independent cohort. Broadly in line with IMGT annotations, most TCR beta V segments showed up in productive rearrangements about 87% or about 30% of the time in an earlier analysis of a few hundred of the donors. According to a later analysis, most CMV-associated TCR beta chains appeared to be HLA-restricted, and the HLA associations seemed to be driven largely by CMV exposure. Compared with the roughly 670-donor mean, donors in an Asian-associated ancestry cluster had fewer N-insertions in productive TCRs, according to a later genetic analysis. A cluster of highly shared sequence variants was judged likely to represent a technical artifact of the sequencing pipeline. The earlier analysis of approximately 560 of the donors excluded around 17 rarely observed V segments, including chromosome 9 orphons, because counts were too low. The study gave a list of under 200 TCR beta chains associated with cytomegalovirus.

The specimen was PBMCs. The V and J genes are TRBV7-6 and TRBJ1-2, with TRBD1 identical over 12 junction bases. This TCR came from a man aged 40-55 years in good health and CMV-seronegative. The DNA reads TGTGCCAGCAGCGGGGGGACAGGGGGCTCGGACTATGGCTACACCTTC. Its protein reads: CASSGGTGGSDYGYTF.